Listed below are T cell receptor beta chains from one sample, sequenced in a study of cytomegalovirus exposure and HLA in healthy donors. Data came from immunoSEQ multiplex PCR; TCRdb stores just in-frame clones and leaves some out. This sample carries about 160,000 clones, approximately 80% of them seen once, and the ten largest clones take 7% to 9.5%. Sequencing was performed on PBMCs. These receptors came from a male donor in good health and CMV-seropositive. The CDR3 runs from the conserved cysteine through the conserved F or W. The order of the fields is J gene, clone size, D gene, V gene, CDR3 DNA, CDR3 protein. The D gene is left open where the match is weak. The size entry is marked missing in some rows and otherwise reads once, few, many or a size class.

>TRBJ1-2|-|TRBD1|TRBV19
TGTGCCAGTACCACGCGGACAGGGATGGGCTACACCTTC
CASTTRTGMGYTF
>TRBJ1-2|-|-|TRBV7-2
TGTGCCAGCAGCTCCTCCTTCGGGTATGGCTACACCTTC
CASSSSFGYGYTF
>TRBJ1-1|-|-|TRBV5-6
TGTGCCAGCAGCTTTCATCCCTCAGGGGTGAACACTGAAGCTTTCTTT
CASSFHPSGVNTEAFF
>TRBJ1-6|-|-|TRBV6-5
TGTGCCAGCAGCCGTGAGGGCGGCTATAATTCACCCCTCCACTTT
CASSREGGYNSPLHF
>TRBJ2-3|-|TRBD2|TRBV7-2
TGTGCCAGCAGCCCGCTAGCGGGAGGCACAGATACGCAGTATTTT
CASSPLAGGTDTQYF
>TRBJ2-7|-|TRBD2|TRBV5-5
TGTGCCAGCAGCAGTTGGGGGGGGATAGCCGGCGAGCAGTACTTC
CASSSWGGIAGEQYF
>TRBJ2-3|few|TRBD2|TRBV19
TGTGCCAGTAGTACCCCGGGACTAGCGGGGGGCCCCCCCACAGATACGCAGTATTTT
CASSTPGLAGGPPTDTQYF
>TRBJ2-6|-|-|TRBV4-3
TGCGCCAGCAGCCAAGTTACCGTGCAATCTGGGGCCAACGGCCTGACTTTC
CASSQVTVQSGANGLTF
>TRBJ2-4|-|-|TRBV25-1
TGTGCCAGCAGTGAATCGCGAGGGGGGGACATTCAGTACTTC
CASSESRGGDIQYF
>TRBJ1-2|-|-|TRBV7-2
TGTGCCAGCAGCTTTTCAGTCTATGGCTACACCTTC
CASSFSVYGYTF
>TRBJ2-3|-|TRBD2|TRBV30
TGTGCCTGGAGTGTGGGACTAAGCACAGATACGCAGTATTTT
CAWSVGLSTDTQYF
>TRBJ1-2|few|-|TRBV19
TGTGCCAGTAGTCCCTGGCCGACGGACAGTTACACCTTC
CASSPWPTDSYTF
>TRBJ2-5|-|-|TRBV27
TGTGCCAGCAGTTTGCGGGACGGACAAGAGACCCAGTACTTC
CASSLRDGQETQYF
>TRBJ2-5|-|TRBD1|TRBV11-2
TGTGCCAGCAGAGCAGGGGGCTGGGGCCAAGAGACCCAGTACTTC
CASRAGGWGQETQYF
>TRBJ2-1|-|TRBD2|TRBV30
TGTGCCTGGAGGGCGGGGGGGCCTCGGGAGCAGTTCTTC
CAWRAGGPREQFF
>TRBJ2-7|-|TRBD2|TRBV14
TGTGCCAGCAGCCAAGATCCCGGGGAGGGCAACTCCTACGAGCAGTACTTC
CASSQDPGEGNSYEQYF
>TRBJ2-1|-|-|TRBV27
TGTGCCAGCAGTTTCCCGGGCAATGAGCAGTTCTTC
CASSFPGNEQFF
>TRBJ2-7|-|-|TRBV7-2
TGTGCCAGCAGCCCCCGCGGGGGCTGGGAAGAGCAGTACTTC
CASSPRGGWEEQYF
>TRBJ2-2|-|-|TRBV4-3
TGCGCCAGCAGCCGTATCCTCCGGGACGGGGAGCTGTTTTTT
CASSRILRDGELFF
>TRBJ1-1|-|-|TRBV9
TGTGCCAGCAGCGTAGGGAGAGGGCTCTCTCCGAATACTGAAGCTTTCTTT
CASSVGRGLSPNTEAFF
>TRBJ2-3|-|TRBD2|TRBV5-1
TGCGCCAGCAGAATAGCGGGGGGATACACAGATACGCAGTATTTT
CASRIAGGYTDTQYF
>TRBJ2-7|-|TRBD1|TRBV30
TGTGCCTGGAGTGTTAACAGGGGGAGAAGCGAGCAGTACTTC
CAWSVNRGRSEQYF
>TRBJ2-2|-|TRBD2|TRBV18
TGTGCCAGCTCACCATTAGAGATAGCGGGGGCGAACACCGGGGAGCTGTTTTTT
CASSPLEIAGANTGELFF
>TRBJ2-7|-|-|TRBV28
TGTGCCAGCACCCTCTCTGGGGCCTTCAACGAGCAGTACTTC
CASTLSGAFNEQYF
>TRBJ1-3|-|-|TRBV28
TGTGCCAGCAGTCCTTCCTCTCTCTCCCCCTCTGGAAACACCATATATTTT
CASSPSSLSPSGNTIYF
>TRBJ2-2|-|TRBD1|TRBV10-3
TGTGCCATCAGAGGACAGGGAAACACCGGGGAGCTGTTTTTT
CAIRGQGNTGELFF
>TRBJ2-7|-|TRBD2|TRBV7-2
TGTGCCAGCAGCTCCTCGAGTGGGGCGGGAGGTATGGTGAGTTACGAGCAGTACTTC
CASSSSSGAGGMVSYEQYF
>TRBJ2-1|-|TRBD1|TRBV4-3
TGCGCCAGCACCGTAGACAGGGGGAGGGGGAATGAGCAGTTCTTC
CASTVDRGRGNEQFF
>TRBJ1-1|-|-|TRBV27
TGTGCCAGCAGTTCCAACAGGGTCAACACTGAAGCTTTCTTT
CASSSNRVNTEAFF
>TRBJ1-5|-|TRBD1|TRBV28
TGTGCCAGCATAACCCCGACAGGGGGCAATCAGCCCCAGCATTTT
CASITPTGGNQPQHF
>TRBJ2-4|once|TRBD2|TRBV14
TGTGCCAGCAGCCAGGCTAGCGGGAGTGCCAAAAACAGTCAGTACTTC
CASSQASGSAKNSQYF
>TRBJ1-3|-|TRBD1|TRBV7-2
TGTGCCAGCAGCCCTCGGCGCCAACTCCAGGGGGCTGGAAACACCATATATTTT
CASSPRRQLQGAGNTIYF
>TRBJ1-6|few|-|TRBV25-1
TGTGCCAGCAGTGAATATCGGGGACAAAGCGGATCACCCCTCCACTTT
CASSEYRGQSGSPLHF
>TRBJ1-1|-|TRBD1|TRBV28
TGTGCCAGCGACAGGGGAGGGAGCACTGAAGCTTTCTTT
CASDRGGSTEAFF
>TRBJ2-1|-|-|TRBV28
TGTGCCAGCAGCCTTTACAATGAGCAGTTCTTC
CASSLYNEQFF
>TRBJ2-7|-|TRBD1|TRBV7-6
TGTGCCAGCAGCCCTACTGGACAGGGGATCTACGAGCAGTACTTC
CASSPTGQGIYEQYF
>TRBJ1-1|once|-|TRBV5-1
TGCGCCAGCAGCCGTCCAGGAGAGACAGCCAACACTGAAGCTTTCTTT
CASSRPGETANTEAFF
>TRBJ2-5|-|-|TRBV5-1
TGCGCCAGCAGCCCCACGACTACACAAGAGACCCAGTACTTC
CASSPTTTQETQYF
>TRBJ1-1|-|-|TRBV18
TGTGCCAGCTCACTTCAAAAGAACACTGAAGCTTTCTTT
CASSLQKNTEAFF